This T cell receptor (beta chain) is drawn from a study of a mutant IDH1 vaccine in newly diagnosed glioma. Here immunoSEQ multiplex PCR was the method, and the copy in TCRdb shows in-frame clones only, minus some. Among approximately 100,000 clones listed, about 90% were seen once. From germline, CDR1 is SGHDT and CDR2 YYEEEE. The CDR3 extends over 14 amino acids. Trimming left V 2 bases short and J 1 base short, with 7 bases between. Regarding time point: baseline, week 1 (first vaccination visit). The treatment was: pre-vaccination baseline after standard-of-care therapy. Every donor had a new WHO grade 3 or 4 astrocytoma that was IDH1-mutant, with loss of nuclear ATRX. Overall study findings and caveats: There seemed to be no relation between pseudoprogression and changes in top peripheral T cell clonotypes.

As to this clone: Antigen specificity is unknown.

Material: PBMCs, obtained from a glioma patient treated with radiotherapy, temozolomide or both. The source of this sequence is a woman aged 45-65 years with glioma. This chain connects TRBV5-6 to TRBJ1-5; D unclear. Here the CDR3 reads CASSFWVSNQPQHF. Written as DNA, the CDR3 is TGTGCCAGCAGCTTTTGGGTCAGCAATCAGCCCCAGCATTTT.